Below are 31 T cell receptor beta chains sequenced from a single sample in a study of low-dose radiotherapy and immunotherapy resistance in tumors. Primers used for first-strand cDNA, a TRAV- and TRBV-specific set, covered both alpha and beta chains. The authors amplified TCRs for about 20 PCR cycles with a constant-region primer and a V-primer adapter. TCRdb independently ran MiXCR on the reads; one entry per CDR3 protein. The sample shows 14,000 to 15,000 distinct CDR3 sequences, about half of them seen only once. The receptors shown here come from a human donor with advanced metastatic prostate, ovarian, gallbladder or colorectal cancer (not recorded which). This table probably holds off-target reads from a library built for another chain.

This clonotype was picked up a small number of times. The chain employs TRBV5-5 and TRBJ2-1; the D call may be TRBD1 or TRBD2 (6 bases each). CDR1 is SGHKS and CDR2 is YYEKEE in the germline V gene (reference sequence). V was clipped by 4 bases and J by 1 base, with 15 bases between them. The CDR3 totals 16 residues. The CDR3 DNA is TGTGCCAGCAGCCGGGGTGGGGGGCGTTCCTACAATGAGCAGTTCTTC. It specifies CASSRGGGRSYNEQFF.

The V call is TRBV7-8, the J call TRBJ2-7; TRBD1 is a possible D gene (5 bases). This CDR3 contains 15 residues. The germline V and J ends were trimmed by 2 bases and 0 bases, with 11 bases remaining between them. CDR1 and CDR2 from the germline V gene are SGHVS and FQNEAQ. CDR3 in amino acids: CASSLLETASYEQYF. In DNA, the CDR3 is TGTGCCAGCAGCTTACTTGAGACAGCCTCCTACGAGCAGTACTTC. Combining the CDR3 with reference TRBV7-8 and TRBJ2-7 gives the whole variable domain GAGVSQSPRYKVAKRGQDVALRCDPISGHVSLFWYQQALGQGPEFLTYFQNEAQLDKSGLPSDRFFAERPEGSVSTLKIQRTQQEDSAVYLCASSLLETASYEQYFGPGTRLTVT.

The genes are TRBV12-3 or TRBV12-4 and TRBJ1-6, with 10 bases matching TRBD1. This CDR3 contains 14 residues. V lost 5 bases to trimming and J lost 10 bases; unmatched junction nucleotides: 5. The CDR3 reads CASSPTGGLSPLHF. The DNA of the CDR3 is TGTGCCAGCAGTCCGACAGGGGGCTTGTCACCCCTCCACTTT.

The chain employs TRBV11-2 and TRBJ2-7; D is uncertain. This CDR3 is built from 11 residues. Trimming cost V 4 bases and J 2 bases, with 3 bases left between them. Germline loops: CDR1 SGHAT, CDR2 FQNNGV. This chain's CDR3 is CASSSAYEQYF. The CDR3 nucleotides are TGTGCCAGCAGCTCAGCCTACGAGCAGTACTTC.

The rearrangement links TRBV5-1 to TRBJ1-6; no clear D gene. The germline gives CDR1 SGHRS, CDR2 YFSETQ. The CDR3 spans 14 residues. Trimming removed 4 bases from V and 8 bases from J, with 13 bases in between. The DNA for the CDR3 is TGCGCCAGCAGCACCGGCCTTGAGGATTCACCCCTCCACTTT. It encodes CASSTGLEDSPLHF.

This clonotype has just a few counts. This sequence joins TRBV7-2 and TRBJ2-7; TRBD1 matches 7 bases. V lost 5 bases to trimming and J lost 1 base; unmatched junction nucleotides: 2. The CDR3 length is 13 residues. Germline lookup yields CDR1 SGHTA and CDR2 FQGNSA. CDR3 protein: CASSRDSSYEQYF. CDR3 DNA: TGTGCCAGCAGCCGGGACAGTTCCTACGAGCAGTACTTC.

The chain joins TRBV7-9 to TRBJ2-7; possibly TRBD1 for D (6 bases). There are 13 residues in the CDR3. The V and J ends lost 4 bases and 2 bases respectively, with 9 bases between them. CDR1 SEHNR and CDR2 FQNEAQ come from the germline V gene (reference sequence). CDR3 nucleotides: TGTGCCAGCAGCTCCCGGGACACCTACGAGCAGTACTTC. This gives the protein CASSSRDTYEQYF. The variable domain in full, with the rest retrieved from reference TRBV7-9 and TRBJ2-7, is DTGVSQNPRHKITKRGQNVTFRCDPISEHNRLYWYRQTLGQGPEFLTYFQNEAQLEKSRLLSDRFSAERPKGSFSTLEIQRTEQGDSAMYLCASSSRDTYEQYFGPGTRLTVT.

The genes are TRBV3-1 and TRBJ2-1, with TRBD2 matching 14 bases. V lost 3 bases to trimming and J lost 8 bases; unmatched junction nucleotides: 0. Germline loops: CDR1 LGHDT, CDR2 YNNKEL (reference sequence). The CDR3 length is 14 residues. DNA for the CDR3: TGTGCCAGCAGCCAGACTAGCGGGGGGGATGAGCAGTTCTTC. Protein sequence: CASSQTSGGDEQFF.

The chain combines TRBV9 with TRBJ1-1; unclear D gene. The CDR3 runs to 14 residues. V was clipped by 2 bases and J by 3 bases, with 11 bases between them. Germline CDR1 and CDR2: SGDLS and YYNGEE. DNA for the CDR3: TGTGCCAGCAGCGTCGCCCATACGGACACTGAAGCTTTCTTT. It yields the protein CASSVAHTDTEAFF.

Here the CDR3 reads CATERDGNTEAFF. CDR3 nucleotide sequence: TGTGCCACCGAGCGGGACGGGAACACTGAAGCTTTCTTT. This chain links TRBV10-3 with TRBJ1-1; perhaps TRBD1 as D (5 bases). Germline CDR1 ENHRY, CDR2 SYGVKD. The CDR3 spans 13 residues. V shed 10 bases and J shed 1 base, with 13 bases lying between them.

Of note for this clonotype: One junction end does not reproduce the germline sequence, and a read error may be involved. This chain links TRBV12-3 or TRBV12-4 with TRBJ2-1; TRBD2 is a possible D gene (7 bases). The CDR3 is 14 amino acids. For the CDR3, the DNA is TGTACCAGCACGGCGTGGGGGGGGCTCAATGAGCAGTTCTTC. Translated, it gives CTSTAWGGLNEQFF.

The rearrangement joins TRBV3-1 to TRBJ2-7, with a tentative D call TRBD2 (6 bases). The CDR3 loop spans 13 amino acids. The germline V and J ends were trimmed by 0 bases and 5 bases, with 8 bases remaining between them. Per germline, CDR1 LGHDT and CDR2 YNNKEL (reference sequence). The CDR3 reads CASSQDLANEQYF. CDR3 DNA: TGTGCCAGCAGCCAAGATCTAGCGAACGAGCAGTACTTC.

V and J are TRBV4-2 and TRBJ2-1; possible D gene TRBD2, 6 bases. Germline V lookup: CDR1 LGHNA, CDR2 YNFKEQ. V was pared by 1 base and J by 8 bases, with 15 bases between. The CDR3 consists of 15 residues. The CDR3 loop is CASSQGGGEIHEQFF. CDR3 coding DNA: TGTGCCAGCAGCCAAGGAGGCGGGGAAATACATGAGCAGTTCTTC.

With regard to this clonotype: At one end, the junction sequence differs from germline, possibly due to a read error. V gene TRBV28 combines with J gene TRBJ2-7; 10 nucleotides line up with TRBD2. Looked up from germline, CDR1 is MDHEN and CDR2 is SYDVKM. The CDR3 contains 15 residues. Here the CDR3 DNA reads TGTGCCTGCAGCCTAACCACTAGCGGGGCCTACGAGCAGTACTTC. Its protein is CACSLTTSGAYEQYF.

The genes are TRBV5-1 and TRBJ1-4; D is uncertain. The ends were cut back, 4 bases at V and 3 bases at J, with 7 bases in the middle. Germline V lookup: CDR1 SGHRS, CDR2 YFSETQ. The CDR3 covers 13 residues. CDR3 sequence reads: CASSPASNEKLFF. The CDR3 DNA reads TGCGCCAGCAGCCCAGCCTCTAATGAAAAACTGTTTTTT.

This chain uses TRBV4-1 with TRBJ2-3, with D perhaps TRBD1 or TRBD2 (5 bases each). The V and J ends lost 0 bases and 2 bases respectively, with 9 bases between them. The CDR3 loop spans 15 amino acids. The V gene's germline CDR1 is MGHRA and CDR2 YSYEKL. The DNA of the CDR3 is TGCGCCAGCAGCCAAGAAGGGACGCACACAGATACGCAGTATTTT. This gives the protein CASSQEGTHTDTQYF.

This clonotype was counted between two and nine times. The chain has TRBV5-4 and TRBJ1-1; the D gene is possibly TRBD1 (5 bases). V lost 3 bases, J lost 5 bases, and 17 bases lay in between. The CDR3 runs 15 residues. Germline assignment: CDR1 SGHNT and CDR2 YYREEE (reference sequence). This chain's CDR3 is CASSSSMGEGTEAFF. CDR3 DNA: TGTGCCAGCAGCTCCTCTATGGGGGAAGGAACTGAAGCTTTCTTT.

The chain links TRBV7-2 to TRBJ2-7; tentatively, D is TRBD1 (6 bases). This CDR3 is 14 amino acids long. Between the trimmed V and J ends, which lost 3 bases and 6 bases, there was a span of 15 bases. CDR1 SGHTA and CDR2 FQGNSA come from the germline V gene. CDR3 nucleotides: TGTGCCAGCAGCTTCGTAGGTCTAGGGGGCGAGCAGTACTTC. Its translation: CASSFVGLGGEQYF.

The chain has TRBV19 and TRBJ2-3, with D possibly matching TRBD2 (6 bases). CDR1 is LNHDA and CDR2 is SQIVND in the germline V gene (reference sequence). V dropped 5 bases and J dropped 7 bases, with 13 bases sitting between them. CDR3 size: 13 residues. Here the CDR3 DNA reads TGTGCCAGTAGTCCCGGGACTGTAAATACGCAGTATTTT. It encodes CASSPGTVNTQYF.

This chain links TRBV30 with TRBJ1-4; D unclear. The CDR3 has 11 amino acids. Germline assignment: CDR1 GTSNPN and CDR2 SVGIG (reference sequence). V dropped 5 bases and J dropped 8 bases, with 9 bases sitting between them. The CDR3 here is CAWQRSEKLFF. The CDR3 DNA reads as TGTGCCTGGCAACGATCGGAAAAACTGTTTTTT. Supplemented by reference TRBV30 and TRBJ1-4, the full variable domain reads SQTIHQWPATLVQPVGSPLSLECTVEGTSNPNLYWYRQAAGRGLQLLFYSVGIGQISSEVPQNLSASRPQDRQFILSSKKLLLSDSGFYLCAWQRSEKLFFGSGTQLSVL.

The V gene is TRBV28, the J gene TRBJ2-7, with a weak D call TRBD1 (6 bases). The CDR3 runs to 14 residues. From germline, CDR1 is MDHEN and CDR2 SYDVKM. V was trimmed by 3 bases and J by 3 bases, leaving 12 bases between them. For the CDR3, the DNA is TGTGCCAGCAGTTTTGGCAGGGGAGTCTACGAGCAGTACTTC. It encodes CASSFGRGVYEQYF.

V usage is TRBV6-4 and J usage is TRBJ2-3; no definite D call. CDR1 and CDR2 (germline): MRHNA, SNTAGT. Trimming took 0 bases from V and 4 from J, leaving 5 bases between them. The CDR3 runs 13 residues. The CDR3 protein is CASSDSSADTQYF. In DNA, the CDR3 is TGTGCCAGCAGTGACTCGAGCGCAGATACGCAGTATTTT.

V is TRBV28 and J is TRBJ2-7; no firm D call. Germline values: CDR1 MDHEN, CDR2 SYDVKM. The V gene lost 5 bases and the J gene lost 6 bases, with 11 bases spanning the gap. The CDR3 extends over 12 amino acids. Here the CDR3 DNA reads TGTGCCAGCAGTATCCGGCGCCTCGAGCAGTACTTC. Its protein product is CASSIRRLEQYF.

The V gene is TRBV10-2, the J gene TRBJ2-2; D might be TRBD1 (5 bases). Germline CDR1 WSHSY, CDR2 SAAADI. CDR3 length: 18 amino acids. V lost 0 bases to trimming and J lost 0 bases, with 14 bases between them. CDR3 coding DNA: TGCGCCAGCAGTGAGTCAGGGGCAGCCTTCGCGAACACCGGGGAGCTGTTTTTT. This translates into CASSESGAAFANTGELFF.

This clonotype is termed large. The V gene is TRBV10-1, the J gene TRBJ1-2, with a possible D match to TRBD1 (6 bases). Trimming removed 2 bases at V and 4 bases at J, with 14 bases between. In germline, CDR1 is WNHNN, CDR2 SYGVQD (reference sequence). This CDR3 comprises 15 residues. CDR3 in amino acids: CASSEDRRGSYGYTF. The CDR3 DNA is TGCGCCAGCAGTGAGGATCGCAGGGGTAGCTATGGCTACACCTTC.

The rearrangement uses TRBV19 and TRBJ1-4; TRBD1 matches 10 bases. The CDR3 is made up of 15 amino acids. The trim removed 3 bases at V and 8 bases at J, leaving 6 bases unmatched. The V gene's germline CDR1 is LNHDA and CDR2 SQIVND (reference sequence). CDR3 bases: TGTGCCAGTAGTATCCTAGGGACAGGGGAGGAAAAACTGTTTTTT. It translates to CASSILGTGEEKLFF.

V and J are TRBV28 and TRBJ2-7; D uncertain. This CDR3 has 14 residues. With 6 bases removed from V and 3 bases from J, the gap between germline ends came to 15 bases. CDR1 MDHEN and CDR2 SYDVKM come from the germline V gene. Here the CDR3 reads CASSPEGLNYEQYF. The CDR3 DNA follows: TGTGCCAGCAGCCCCGAAGGGCTTAACTACGAGCAGTACTTC.

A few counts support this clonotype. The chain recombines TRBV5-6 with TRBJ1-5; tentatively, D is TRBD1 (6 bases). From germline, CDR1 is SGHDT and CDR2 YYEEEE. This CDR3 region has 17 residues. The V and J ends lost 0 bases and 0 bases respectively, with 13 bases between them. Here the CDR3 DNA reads TGTGCCAGCAGCTTGGCCGGGACAAGATATAGCAATCAGCCCCAGCATTTT. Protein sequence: CASSLAGTRYSNQPQHF. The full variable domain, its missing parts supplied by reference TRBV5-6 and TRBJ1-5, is DAGVTQSPTHLIKTRGQQVTLRCSPKSGHDTVSWYQQALGQGPQFIFQYYEEEERQRGNFPDRFSGHQFPNYSSELNVNALLLGDSALYLCASSLAGTRYSNQPQHFGDGTRLSIL.

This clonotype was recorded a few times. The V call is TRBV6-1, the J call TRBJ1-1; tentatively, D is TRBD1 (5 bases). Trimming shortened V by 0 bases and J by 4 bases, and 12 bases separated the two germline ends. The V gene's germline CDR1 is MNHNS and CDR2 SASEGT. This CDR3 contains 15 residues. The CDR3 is CASSEAGGGTTEAFF. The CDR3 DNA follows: TGTGCCAGCAGTGAAGCGGGTGGGGGGACCACTGAAGCTTTCTTT.

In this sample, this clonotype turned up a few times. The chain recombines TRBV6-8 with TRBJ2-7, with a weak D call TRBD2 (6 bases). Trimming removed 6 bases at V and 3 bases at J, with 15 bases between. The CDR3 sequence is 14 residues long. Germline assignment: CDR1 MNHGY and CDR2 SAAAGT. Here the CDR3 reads CASRSGGLGYEQYF. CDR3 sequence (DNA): TGTGCCAGCAGAAGTGGGGGGTTGGGCTACGAGCAGTACTTC.

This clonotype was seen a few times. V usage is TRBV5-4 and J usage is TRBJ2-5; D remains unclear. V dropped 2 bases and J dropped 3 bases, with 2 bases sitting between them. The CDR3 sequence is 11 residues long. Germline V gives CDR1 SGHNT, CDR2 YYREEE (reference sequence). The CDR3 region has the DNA TGTGCCAGCAGCTTAGAAGAGACCCAGTACTTC. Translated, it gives CASSLEETQYF.